These T cell receptor beta chains were read from a single sample in a study of ipilimumab plus nivolumab after autologous stem cell transplantation. Profiled with immunoSEQ multiplex PCR; TCRdb holds only in-frame clones, not every one. The sample contains fewer than 25,000 clones, around 74% of which appear only once. This specimen consisted of PBMCs, obtained in a trial of ipilimumab plus nivolumab as post-transplant consolidation. These TCRs come from a male donor with diffuse large B-cell lymphoma. The CDR3 runs from the conserved cysteine through the conserved F or W. A D gene is named only where the DNA matches it firmly. Clone size is shown for a subset of rows, as once, few, many or a class of expanded clone.

>TRBJ1-1|NA|TRBV7-9|NA
CASSLEGDTEAFF
TGTGCCAGCAGCTTAGAGGGGGACACTGAAGCTTTCTTT
>TRBJ2-1|NA|TRBV11-3|NA
CASSLQVRGEQFF
TGTGCCAGCAGCTTACAAGTACGCGGTGAGCAGTTCTTC
>TRBJ1-3|few|TRBV30|NA
CAWRTYTIYF
TGTGCCTGGAGGACGTACACCATATATTTT
>TRBJ2-3|few|TRBV19|NA
CASSIFLGLRSDTQYF
TGTGCCAGTAGTATCTTCTTAGGTCTACGCTCAGATACGCAGTATTTT
>TRBJ2-2|few|TRBV5-3|TRBD2
CARSLPLADDTGELFF
TGTGCCAGAAGCTTGCCACTAGCGGATGACACCGGGGAGCTGTTTTTT
>TRBJ2-7|NA|TRBV7-8|TRBD1
CASSPEPGQGRLEQYF
TGTGCCAGCAGCCCCGAACCGGGACAGGGGAGGTTAGAGCAGTACTTC
>TRBJ1-2|NA|TRBV5-1|TRBD1
CASSLEGAGYTF
TGCGCCAGCAGCCTGGAGGGGGCTGGCTACACCTTC
>TRBJ1-3|once|TRBV27|NA
CASSLSGRGRNTIYF
TGTGCCAGCAGTTTATCGGGGAGGGGAAGGAACACCATATATTTT
>TRBJ2-7|NA|TRBV29-1|NA
CSVLAVSSYEQYF
TGCAGCGTTTTAGCGGTTAGCTCCTACGAGCAGTACTTC
>TRBJ1-1|few|TRBV7-9|TRBD1
CASSRPGGAGRQAFF
TGTGCCAGCAGCCGACCAGGGGGGGCCGGAAGGCAGGCTTTCTTT
>TRBJ1-3|few|TRBV5-1|NA
CASRPDTGNTIYF
TGCGCCAGCAGACCCGATACTGGAAACACCATATATTTT
>TRBJ2-2|NA|TRBV7-3|NA
CASSLRTISGELFF
TGTGCCAGCAGCCTTCGGACTATCTCCGGGGAGCTGTTTTTT
>TRBJ1-1|NA|TRBV7-9|NA
CASSHTNGNTEAFF
TGTGCCAGCAGCCATACAAATGGGAACACTGAAGCTTTCTTT
>TRBJ1-5|NA|TRBV6-1|NA
CASSEESGAGNQPQHF
TGTGCCAGCAGTGAAGAGTCCGGGGCTGGCAATCAGCCCCAGCATTTT
>TRBJ1-2|NA|TRBV20-1|NA
CSADGYTF
TGCAGTGCTGATGGCTACACCTTC
>TRBJ1-2|NA|TRBV6-6|TRBD1
CASSNDRGNYGYTF
TGTGCCAGCAGTAACGACAGGGGAAACTATGGCTACACCTTC
>TRBJ2-1|once|TRBV19|NA
CASSSQGDFNEQFF
TGTGCCAGTAGCTCTCAAGGGGACTTCAATGAGCAGTTCTTC
>TRBJ1-1|NA|TRBV2|NA
CASTDSGGTEAFF
TGTGCCAGCACCGACAGTGGGGGGACTGAAGCTTTCTTT
>TRBJ2-7|NA|TRBV27|NA
CASSSTTDTYEQYF
TGTGCCAGCAGTTCCACGACAGATACCTACGAGCAGTACTTC
>TRBJ1-2|NA|TRBV11-2|NA
CASSPGGWGYTF
TGTGCCAGCAGCCCCGGGGGGTGGGGCTACACCTTC
>TRBJ1-1|NA|TRBV19|NA
CASSIRHLNTEAFF
TGTGCCAGTAGTATAAGGCATTTGAACACTGAAGCTTTCTTT
>TRBJ2-1|NA|TRBV29-1|TRBD2
CSASRGESRADEQFF
TGCAGCGCGTCTCGGGGGGAGTCTAGAGCCGATGAGCAGTTCTTC
>TRBJ2-2|few|TRBV30|NA
CAWSYGRTAEVTGELFF
TGTGCCTGGAGTTATGGTAGGACAGCTGAAGTCACCGGGGAGCTGTTTTTT
>TRBJ2-5|NA|TRBV30|NA
CAWGDRIGTQYF
TGTGCCTGGGGGGACCGCATTGGGACCCAGTACTTC
>TRBJ2-2|NA|TRBV7-9|NA
CARSGRVTGELFF
TGTGCCCGTTCCGGAAGGGTCACCGGGGAGCTGTTTTTT
>TRBJ2-5|NA|TRBV7-2|NA
CASSLSAVAQETQYF
TGTGCCAGCAGCTTATCGGCGGTCGCACAAGAGACCCAGTACTTC
>TRBJ2-7|NA|TRBV30|NA
CAWSRLGGSYEQYF
TGTGCCTGGAGTAGGCTGGGGGGATCCTACGAGCAGTACTTC
>TRBJ2-3|NA|TRBV7-3|TRBD2
CASSLLAGTEDTQYF
TGTGCCAGCAGCTTACTAGCGGGGACCGAAGATACGCAGTATTTT
>TRBJ2-3|NA|TRBV5-4|TRBD2
CASSPRDYTDTQYF
TGTGCCAGCAGCCCTCGGGACTACACAGATACGCAGTATTTT
>TRBJ2-7|NA|TRBV19|NA
CASSITGIRGEQYF
TGTGCCAGTAGTATTACAGGTATCAGGGGCGAGCAGTACTTC